These T cell receptor beta chains were read from a single sample in a study of blood T cell repertoires in COVID-19. Sequencing was performed with immunoSEQ multiplex PCR; in TCRdb, only in-frame clones are kept and a portion is missing. This sample has about 220,000 clones, with roughly four fifths found just once. Sequencing was performed on PBMCs or T cells enriched from blood (not recorded which). These receptors all come from a woman aged 50 to 60 who had been exposed to COVID-19. Both conserved end residues are part of each CDR3. The D gene is left open where the match is weak. Only some rows state a clone size, as once, few, many or a class for expanded clones.

D gene | clone size | J gene | V gene | CDR3 DNA | CDR3 protein
NA | NA | TRBJ1-1 | TRBV7-6 | TGTGCCAGCAGCTTAGATGCAGGAGGAAAAGCTTTCTTT | CASSLDAGGKAFF
NA | NA | TRBJ2-5 | TRBV5-4 | TGTGCCAGCAGCCTTGACAGGATCGGGGAGACCCAGTACTTC | CASSLDRIGETQYF
TRBD2 | NA | TRBJ2-1 | TRBV6-5 | TGTGCCAGCAGCTTTCGGGGGGGCCCCTACAATGAGCAGTTCTTC | CASSFRGGPYNEQFF
NA | NA | TRBJ1-1 | TRBV6-1 | TGTGCCAGCAGTGAGGGGGCGAGGGAAGCTTTCTTT | CASSEGAREAFF
TRBD1 | NA | TRBJ2-1 | TRBV5-1 | TGCGCCAGCAGCTTCACACCTCCGTGGGGACAGGGGGCGGACAATGAGCAGTTCTTC | CASSFTPPWGQGADNEQFF
TRBD2 | NA | TRBJ2-1 | TRBV6-4 | TGTGCCAGCAGTGTTGGAATAGGAGCGGGGGGGCAGTTCTTC | CASSVGIGAGGQFF
NA | NA | TRBJ1-6 | TRBV5-4 | TGTGCCAGCAGCTTGTCAGGAAACTCCTATAATTCACCCCTCCACTTT | CASSLSGNSYNSPLHF
TRBD2 | NA | TRBJ2-7 | TRBV7-2 | TGTGCCAGCAGCGCATCGGGAGGTGAATGGATTCTACACGAGCAGTACTTC | CASSASGGEWILHEQYF
TRBD1 | NA | TRBJ2-7 | TRBV7-9 | TGTGCCAGCAGCGTAGACAGGGGGCCATCCTACGAGCAGTACTTC | CASSVDRGPSYEQYF
NA | NA | TRBJ2-5 | TRBV19 | TGTGCCAGTAGTATATCGCGGTCAACGGAGACCCAGTACTTC | CASSISRSTETQYF
NA | NA | TRBJ2-5 | TRBV2 | TGTGCCAGCAGAAGGAGCTTGTACCAAGAGACCCAGTACTTC | CASRRSLYQETQYF
NA | NA | TRBJ1-1 | TRBV29-1 | TGCAGCGTCGCCACTTTTAACACTGAAGCTTTCTTT | CSVATFNTEAFF
NA | NA | TRBJ2-5 | TRBV14 | TGTGCCAGCAGCCAAGTACTACGGGAGACCCAGTACTTC | CASSQVLRETQYF
TRBD1 | NA | TRBJ1-1 | TRBV7-2 | TGTGCCAGCAGCCCCCAAAGGGGGCGGTGGACTGAAGCTTTCTTT | CASSPQRGRWTEAFF
NA | once | TRBJ1-2 | TRBV30 | TGTGCCTGGAGTCTCTGGACAGCAGTTAACTATGGCTACACCTTC | CAWSLWTAVNYGYTF
TRBD1 | few | TRBJ2-5 | TRBV2 | TGTGCCAGCAGCAAGACAGGGATGGGAGAGACCCAGTACTTC | CASSKTGMGETQYF